Listed here are 28 T cell receptor beta chains from one sample, sequenced in a study of radiotherapy plus CTLA-4 blockade in lung cancer. Assay: immunoSEQ multiplex PCR; the TCRdb copy retains only in-frame clones and omits some. The sample yields tens of thousands of clones, around 87% seen once. The sequencing used peripheral blood, collected from a patient treated with radiotherapy plus ipilimumab. These receptors originate from a human donor with non-small cell lung cancer who had stable disease on radiotherapy plus ipilimumab.

The chain uses TRBV28 and TRBJ1-5; 9 bases match TRBD1. CDR3 length: 14 amino acids. Trimming at V came to 8 bases and at J to 4 bases, leaving 6 bases not matched to a gene. Germline V lookup: CDR1 MDHEN, CDR2 SYDVKM. CDR3 sequence (DNA): TGTGCCAGCCTCCGGGACAGGGTTAATCAGCCCCAGCATTTT. Translating it yields CASLRDRVNQPQHF. The whole variable domain, remainder taken from reference TRBV28 and TRBJ1-5, is DVKVTQSSRYLVKRTGEKVFLECVQDMDHENMFWYRQDPGLGLRLIYFSYDVKMKEKGDIPEGYSVSREKKERFSLILESASTNQTSMYLCASLRDRVNQPQHFGDGTRLSIL.

V usage is TRBV27 and J usage is TRBJ1-2; 7 nucleotides agree with TRBD1. CDR3 length: 14 residues. J gave up 2 bases and V 7 bases, and 7 bases lay outside the gene matches. Germline V gene sequence: CDR1 MNHEY, CDR2 SMNVEV (reference sequence). CDR3 nucleotides: TGTGCCAGCAACCCGGGACAGTCCAACTATGGCTACACCTTC. It codes for CASNPGQSNYGYTF.

The V and J genes are TRBV1 and TRBJ2-5; the DNA was not compared with TRBD2, the D call given in the table. TRBV1 is a pseudogene locus. The CDR3 runs to 20 residues. The CDR3 loop reads CTSSPSGLAGPSGYQETQYF. CDR3 coding DNA: TGCACCAGCAGCCCATCGGGACTAGCGGGGCCCTCGGGGTACCAAGAGACCCAGTACTTC.

This clone is a singleton in its sample. CDR3 in amino acids: CAGRGSSSPNEKLFF. The DNA for the CDR3 is TGTGCCGGACGGGGTTCCTCGTCGCCTAATGAAAAACTGTTTTTT. The chain combines TRBV2 with TRBJ1-4; unclear D gene. The CDR3 contains 15 residues. CDR1 and CDR2 (germline): SNHLY, FYNNEI. V lost 11 bases, J lost 3 bases, and 19 bases lay in between.

This clone was found once. The chain joins TRBV30 to TRBJ1-2; possibly TRBD1 for D (6 bases). Trimming took 1 base from V and 7 from J, leaving 10 bases between them. Germline values: CDR1 GTSNPN, CDR2 SVGIG (reference sequence). The CDR3 runs 12 residues. The CDR3 region has the DNA TGTGCCTGGAGTGCAGGGGCCACTGGCTACACCTTC. Residues: CAWSAGATGYTF.

This chain connects TRBV6-5 to TRBJ2-5, with a tentative D call TRBD2 (5 bases). Trimming stripped 11 bases from V and 1 base from J, with 11 bases between. The CDR3 has 12 amino acids. Looked up from germline, CDR1 is MNHEY and CDR2 is SVGAGI. The CDR3 protein is CAPWSGQETQYF. CDR3 sequence (DNA): TGTGCCCCGTGGAGCGGCCAAGAGACCCAGTACTTC.

V and J are TRBV11-2 and TRBJ2-7, with D perhaps matching TRBD1 or TRBD2 (5 bases each). Germline V gene lookup returns CDR1 SGHAT and CDR2 FQNNGV. Trimming removed 6 bases at V and 1 base at J, with 16 bases between. This CDR3 comprises 15 residues. The CDR3 DNA reads TGTGCCAGCAGGCCTCCGGGACGACGGTCCTACGAGCAGTACTTC. Translating gives CASRPPGRRSYEQYF. The whole variable domain, filled in from reference TRBV11-2 and TRBJ2-7, reads EAGVAQSPRYKIIEKRQSVAFWCNPISGHATLYWYQQILGQGPKLLIQFQNNGVVDDSQLPKDRFSAERLKGVDSTLKIQPAKLEDSAVYLCASRPPGRRSYEQYFGPGTRLTVT.

In its sample, this clone was seen once. The rearrangement joins TRBV18 to TRBJ1-6, with D possibly TRBD1 on 5 matching bases. With 4 bases removed from V and 8 bases from J, the gap between germline ends came to 18 bases. Germline V gene data show CDR1 as KGHSH and CDR2 as LQKENI. There are 16 residues in the CDR3. The CDR3 spells CASSRNGALGDSPLHF. DNA of the CDR3: TGTGCCAGCTCACGCAACGGGGCCTTAGGAGATTCACCCCTCCACTTT.

The chain recombines TRBV11-2 with TRBJ2-1, with D hard to call. The CDR3 has 13 amino acids. V was shortened by 7 bases and J by 4 bases, with 11 bases between the two germline ends. Germline V CDR1 and CDR2: SGHAT, FQNNGV. DNA for the CDR3: TGTGCCAGCATCCTGGACGTATACAATGAGCAGTTCTTC. Translating it yields CASILDVYNEQFF. The full variable domain, in which reference TRBV11-2 and TRBJ2-1 provide the parts outside the CDR3, is EAGVAQSPRYKIIEKRQSVAFWCNPISGHATLYWYQQILGQGPKLLIQFQNNGVVDDSQLPKDRFSAERLKGVDSTLKIQPAKLEDSAVYLCASILDVYNEQFFGPGTRLTVL.

The chain recombines TRBV30 with TRBJ1-2; D perhaps matches TRBD1 (6 bases). Germline-derived CDR1 and CDR2 are GTSNPN and SVGIG (reference sequence). With 1 base removed from V and 9 bases from J, the gap between germline ends came to 15 bases. The CDR3 is 13 residues long. DNA for the CDR3: TGTGCCTGGAGTGAGCGGCAGGGGCTTCGCTACACCTTC. As protein: CAWSERQGLRYTF.

The V call is TRBV27, the J call TRBJ2-2; the match to TRBD1 covers 7 bases. Germline CDR1 is MNHEY and CDR2 is SMNVEV (reference sequence). The CDR3 loop spans 15 amino acids. V gave up 2 bases and J gave up 6 bases; unmatched junction bases: 6. Written as DNA, the CDR3 is TGTGCCAGCAGTTTAAGGGCAGGGGGATCCGGGGAGCTGTTTTTT. Protein: CASSLRAGGSGELFF.

The chain is built from TRBV4-1 and TRBJ1-4, with 9 nucleotides matching TRBD1. The CDR3 runs to 18 residues. V lost 3 bases and J lost 3; bases outside the gene matches: 11. Germline V gene lookup returns CDR1 MGHRA and CDR2 YSYEKL. CDR3 residues: CASSHATGGATANEKLFF. DNA for the CDR3: TGCGCCAGCAGCCATGCTACAGGGGGCGCGACGGCTAATGAAAAACTGTTTTTT.

The J gene is TRBJ2-7, the V gene TRBV29-1; possible D gene TRBD1, 5 bases. Deletions cut 7 bases from V and 3 bases from J, with 16 bases between. CDR1 is SQVTM, CDR2 ANQGSEA, per germline. The CDR3 sequence is 13 residues long. CDR3 amino acids: CSAPGPGRYEQYF. In DNA form, the CDR3 reads TGCAGCGCACCCGGGCCAGGGCGCTACGAGCAGTACTTC.

This chain joins TRBV10-2 and TRBJ2-1; 8 bases line up with TRBD2. The CDR3 runs 14 residues. Looked up from germline, CDR1 is WSHSY and CDR2 is SAAADI. Losses at the gene ends were 6 bases for V and 7 bases for J; bases not matched to a gene: 8. CDR3 coding DNA: TGCGCCAGCAGGGGTAGCGGGGACTTAAATGAGCAGTTCTTC. It is translated as CASRGSGDLNEQFF.

The chain links TRBV11-2 to TRBJ2-3, with 8 bases aligning to TRBD2. Germline V gene data show CDR1 as SGHAT and CDR2 as FQNNGV. This CDR3 is built from 16 residues. The V segment lost 2 bases and the J segment 0 bases; nucleotides outside the gene matches: 4. The CDR3 sequence is CASSLWPSGSTDTQYF. CDR3 coding DNA: TGTGCCAGCAGCTTATGGCCTAGCGGGAGCACAGATACGCAGTATTTT.

The chain carries TRBV6-1 and TRBJ1-5; D remains unclear. The V gene lost 5 bases and the J gene lost 0 bases, with 8 bases spanning the gap. Germline CDR1 MNHNS, CDR2 SASEGT. CDR3 length: 14 amino acids. The CDR3 sequence is CASSLSDSNQPQHF. DNA for the CDR3: TGTGCCAGCAGTCTATCAGATAGCAATCAGCCCCAGCATTTT.

This clone was detected once. The chain uses TRBV28 and TRBJ1-1; D remains unclear. The germline CDR1 and CDR2 sequences are MDHEN and SYDVKM. Between the trimmed V and J ends, which lost 4 bases and 8 bases, there was a span of 14 bases. The CDR3 length is 13 residues. CDR3: CASSSPPKIEAFF. The CDR3 bases are TGTGCCAGCAGTTCTCCACCTAAAATAGAAGCTTTCTTT.

The chain couples TRBV18 to TRBJ1-6; D unclear. Looked up from germline, CDR1 is KGHSH and CDR2 is LQKENI. V lost 1 base and J 6 bases, leaving 7 bases between the germline ends. There are 14 residues in the CDR3. The CDR3 DNA reads as TGTGCCAGCTCACCACAGGAGTCTAATTCACCCCTCCACTTT. This translates into CASSPQESNSPLHF.

To note about this clone: This sample includes further DNA sequences coding for the same CDR3. This sequence joins TRBV18 and TRBJ1-2; no clear D. V dropped 1 base and J dropped 3 bases, with 6 bases sitting between them. The CDR3 has 13 residues. Germline values: CDR1 KGHSH, CDR2 LQKENI. For the CDR3, the DNA is TGTGCCAGCTCACCACAGGGAGACTATGGCTACACCTTC. It translates to CASSPQGDYGYTF.

Comment on this clone: The sample contains more than one DNA sequence encoding this CDR3. The chain is built from TRBV15 and TRBJ2-5; possible D gene TRBD2, 5 bases. Germline loops: CDR1 LNHNV, CDR2 YYDKDF (reference sequence). With 1 base removed from V and 2 bases from J, the gap between germline ends came to 5 bases. This CDR3 comprises 13 residues. This CDR3 is CATSRGGQETQYF. For the CDR3, the DNA is TGTGCCACCAGCAGAGGAGGGCAAGAGACCCAGTACTTC. Using reference TRBV15 and TRBJ2-5 for the parts outside the CDR3, the full variable domain is DAMVIQNPRYQVTQFGKPVTLSCSQTLNHNVMYWYQQKSSQAPKLLFHYYDKDFNNEADTPDNFQSRRPNTSFCFLDIRSPGLGDTAMYLCATSRGGQETQYFGPGTRLLVL.

This clone was seen just once. V and J are TRBV18 and TRBJ2-3; tentatively, D is TRBD1 or TRBD2 (6 bases each). Germline lookup yields CDR1 KGHSH and CDR2 LQKENI. V shed 5 bases and J shed 0 bases, with 15 bases lying between them. The CDR3 spans 16 residues. This CDR3 is CASSTSQGLSTDTQYF. CDR3 bases: TGTGCCAGCTCAACATCACAGGGACTTAGCACAGATACGCAGTATTTT. Combining the CDR3 with reference TRBV18 and TRBJ2-3 gives the whole variable domain NAGVMQNPRHLVRRRGQEARLRCSPMKGHSHVYWYRQLPEEGLKFMVYLQKENIIDESGMPKERFSAEFPKEGPSILRIQQVVRGDSAAYFCASSTSQGLSTDTQYFGPGTRLTVL.

This chain connects TRBV7-9 to TRBJ2-1; 11 bases align to TRBD2. The germline CDR1 and CDR2 sequences are SEHNR and FQNEAQ (reference sequence). The CDR3 is 12 residues long. J lost 6 bases, V lost 8 bases, and 0 bases had no gene match. The CDR3 loop reads CASGTSGNEQFF. CDR3 DNA: TGTGCCAGCGGGACTAGCGGCAATGAGCAGTTCTTC. The variable domain in full, with the rest retrieved from reference TRBV7-9 and TRBJ2-1, is DTGVSQNPRHKITKRGQNVTFRCDPISEHNRLYWYRQTLGQGPEFLTYFQNEAQLEKSRLLSDRFSAERPKGSFSTLEIQRTEQGDSAMYLCASGTSGNEQFFGPGTRLTVL.

This clone was recorded only once. Because the CDR3's place on the DNA is in doubt, the DNA is left out and the CDR3 is given as listed by TCRdb. V gene TRBV5-4 combines with J gene TRBJ2-1; the table names TRBD2, a call not compared with the DNA. Germline V gene lookup returns CDR1 SGHNT and CDR2 YYREEE (reference sequence). The CDR3 is 16 amino acids long, termini counted. CDR3 residues: CASSFGTSNFGNEQFF.

The J gene is TRBJ2-5, the V gene TRBV5-4; D might be TRBD2 (6 bases). The CDR3 is made up of 14 amino acids. Germline V gene sequence: CDR1 SGHNT, CDR2 YYREEE (reference sequence). Trimming left V 4 bases short and J 1 base short, with 11 bases between. Written as DNA, the CDR3 is TGTGCCAGCAGCCCCGGGACTCTCCAAGAGACCCAGTACTTC. Its translation: CASSPGTLQETQYF.

The rearrangement joins TRBV7-2 to TRBJ2-2; tentative D call: TRBD2 (5 bases). The V gene's germline CDR1 is SGHTA and CDR2 FQGNSA. The CDR3 loop spans 17 amino acids. Trimming shortened V by 4 bases and J by 4 bases, and 19 bases separated the two germline ends. The CDR3 region is CASSSAVRGESTGELFF. CDR3 nucleotide sequence: TGTGCCAGCAGCTCTGCAGTTCGGGGAGAGAGCACCGGGGAGCTGTTTTTT.

The V call is TRBV14, the J call TRBJ2-1; perhaps TRBD2 as D (5 bases). Germline-derived CDR1 and CDR2 are SGHDN and FVKESK. The CDR3 spans 16 residues. Trimming pared 4 bases from V and 4 bases from J, leaving 17 bases between. CDR3 sequence reads: CASSLSGLSIYNEQFF. CDR3 DNA sequence: TGTGCCAGCAGCCTTTCTGGACTCTCGATATACAATGAGCAGTTCTTC.

This clone was seen just once. The genes are TRBV27 and TRBJ2-7; D perhaps matches TRBD1 (6 bases). This CDR3 spans 13 amino acids. The germline gives CDR1 MNHEY, CDR2 SMNVEV (reference sequence). With 2 bases removed from V and 4 bases from J, the gap between germline ends came to 9 bases. The CDR3 is CASSLGGRYEQYF. In DNA form, the CDR3 reads TGTGCCAGCAGTTTAGGGGGCCGTTACGAGCAGTACTTC.

The rearrangement uses TRBV6-1 and TRBJ1-5, with 8 positions matching TRBD1. In germline, CDR1 is MNHNS, CDR2 SASEGT. V was clipped by 4 bases and J by 1 base; unmatched bases: 3. The CDR3 is 15 residues long. The CDR3 here is CASSVDRASNQPQHF. The CDR3 DNA reads TGTGCCAGCAGTGTGGACAGGGCCAGCAATCAGCCCCAGCATTTT.